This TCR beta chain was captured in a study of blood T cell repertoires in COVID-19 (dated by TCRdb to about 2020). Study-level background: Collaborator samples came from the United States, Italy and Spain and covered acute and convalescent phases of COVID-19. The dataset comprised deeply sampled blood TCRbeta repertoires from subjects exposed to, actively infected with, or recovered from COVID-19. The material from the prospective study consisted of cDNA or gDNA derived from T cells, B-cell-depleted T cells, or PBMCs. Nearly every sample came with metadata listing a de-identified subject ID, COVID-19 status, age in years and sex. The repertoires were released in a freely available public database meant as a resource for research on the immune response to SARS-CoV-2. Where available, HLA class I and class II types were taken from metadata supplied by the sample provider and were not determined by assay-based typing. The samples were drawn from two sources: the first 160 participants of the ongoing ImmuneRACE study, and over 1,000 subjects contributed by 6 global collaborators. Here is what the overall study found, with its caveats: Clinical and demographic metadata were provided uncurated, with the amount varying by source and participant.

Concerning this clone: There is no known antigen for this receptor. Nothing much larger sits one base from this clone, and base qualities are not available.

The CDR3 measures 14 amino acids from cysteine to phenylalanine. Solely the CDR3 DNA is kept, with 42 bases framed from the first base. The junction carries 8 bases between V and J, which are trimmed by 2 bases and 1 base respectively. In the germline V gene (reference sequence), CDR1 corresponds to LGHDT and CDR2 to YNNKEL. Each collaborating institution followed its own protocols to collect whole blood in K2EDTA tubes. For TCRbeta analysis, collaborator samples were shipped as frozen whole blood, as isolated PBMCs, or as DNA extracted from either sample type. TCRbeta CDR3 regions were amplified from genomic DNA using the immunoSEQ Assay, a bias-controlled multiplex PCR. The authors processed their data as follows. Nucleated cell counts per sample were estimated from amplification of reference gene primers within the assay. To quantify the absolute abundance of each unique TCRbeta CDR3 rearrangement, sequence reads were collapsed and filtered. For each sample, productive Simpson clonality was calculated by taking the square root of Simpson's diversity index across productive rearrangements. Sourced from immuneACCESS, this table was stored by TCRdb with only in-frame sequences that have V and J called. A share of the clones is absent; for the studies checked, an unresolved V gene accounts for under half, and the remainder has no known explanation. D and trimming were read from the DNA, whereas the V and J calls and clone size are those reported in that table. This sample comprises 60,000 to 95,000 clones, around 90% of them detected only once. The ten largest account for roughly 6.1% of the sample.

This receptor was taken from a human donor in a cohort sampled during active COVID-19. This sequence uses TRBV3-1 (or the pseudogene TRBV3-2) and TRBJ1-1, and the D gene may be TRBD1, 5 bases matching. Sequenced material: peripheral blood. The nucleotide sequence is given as TGTGCCAGCAGCCAATCCGACAGGAACACTGAAGCTTTCTTT. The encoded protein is CASSQSDRNTEAFF.